This T cell receptor (beta chain) is drawn from a study of cytomegalovirus exposure and HLA in healthy donors. Vbeta (60) and Jbeta (13) primers were used in the PCR. TCRdb's copy holds only in-frame clones and misses some; the assay was immunoSEQ multiplex PCR. The data contain under 150,000 clones, almost 85% of them singletons. All the people who gave samples were healthy bone marrow donors. Regarding the study as a whole: Some V segments (TRBV6-2 and TRBV6-3 among them) were excluded as indistinguishable. Several of the most significant clusters appeared linked to common viral pathogens, based on a later analysis.

The CDR3 totals 15 residues. Germline V CDR1 and CDR2: SGHDN, FVKESK. Trimming cost V 2 bases and J 6 bases, with 15 bases left between them. Remarks on this clone: Its antigen is unknown.

This receptor was taken from a boy younger than 10 in good health and CMV-seronegative. Sequencing was performed on PBMCs. The chain employs TRBV14 and TRBJ2-3, with a weak D call TRBD1 (5 bases). CDR3 loop: CASSQRQPRGDTQYF. Here the CDR3 DNA reads TGTGCCAGCAGCCAAAGACAGCCCCGTGGCGATACGCAGTATTTT.